Below, one T cell receptor beta chain is given with its context. Antigen specificity is unknown. The CDR3 consists of 13 residues. CDR1 is GTSNPN and CDR2 is SVGIG in the germline V gene (reference sequence). The sample originates from a study of T cells in tuberculosis. Looking at the study overall: Within 7 days of starting treatment, or before, PBMC were stored.

Time point given: new active TB diagnosis, blood taken before or within 7 days of starting treatment. Tuberculosis was confirmed by positive sputum smear and/or M. tuberculosis culture. Generated by immunoSEQ multiplex PCR, the TCRdb table keeps only in-frame clones and is missing some. The table shows some 49,000 clones, with around 96% occurring only once. Study results and limitations: Active tuberculosis alpha repertoires lay closer to GMM-specific TCRs than controls'.

The chain joins TRBV30 to TRBJ2-1, with TRBD2 matching over 8 bases. The TCR comes from an adult with tuberculosis. Material: PBMCs, obtained at tuberculosis diagnosis. The CDR3 coding sequence is TGTGTTTGCCGGGGGGGCTCCTACAATGAGCAGTTCTTC. The encoded protein is CVCRGGSYNEQFF.